This T cell receptor (beta chain) is drawn from a study of cytomegalovirus exposure and HLA in healthy donors. Overall study findings and caveats: The authors later found most CMV-associated TCR beta chains appeared HLA-restricted. Under in vitro conditions, three CMV-associated chains were confirmed as specific for CMV antigens. Follow-up analysis later connected one missense variant in DCLRE1C with trimming of TCR beta V- and J-genes.

Points on this clone: Its matching antigen is unknown.

The CDR3 totals 11 residues. In germline, CDR1 is MNHEY, CDR2 SMNVEV (reference sequence). V lost 5 bases and J 5 bases, leaving 3 bases between the germline ends. Researchers ran the PCR with 60 Vbeta and 13 Jbeta primers. Profiled with immunoSEQ multiplex PCR; TCRdb holds only in-frame clones, not every one. Of about 160,000 clones listed, approximately 77% are singletons. The clonotype originates from a man in his thirties or forties in good health and CMV-seropositive. Source material: PBMCs. The rearrangement links TRBV27 to TRBJ1-4; D not resolved. CDR3 nucleotides: TGTGCCAGCAGTCTGAATGAAAAACTGTTTTTT. Translation: CASSLNEKLFF.